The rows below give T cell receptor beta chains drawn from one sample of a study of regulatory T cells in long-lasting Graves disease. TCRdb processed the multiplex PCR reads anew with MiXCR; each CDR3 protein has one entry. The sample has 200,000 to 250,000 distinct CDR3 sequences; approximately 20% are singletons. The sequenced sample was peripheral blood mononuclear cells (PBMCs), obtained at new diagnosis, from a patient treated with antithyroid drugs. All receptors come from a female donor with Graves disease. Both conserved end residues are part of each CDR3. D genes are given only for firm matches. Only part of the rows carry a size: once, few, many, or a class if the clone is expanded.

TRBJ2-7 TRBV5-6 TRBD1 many CASSSRGHGSYEQYF TGTGCCAGCAGCTCCAGGGGGCATGGGTCCTACGAGCAGTACTTC
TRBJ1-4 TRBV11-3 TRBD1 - CASSRWTGGTEKLFF TGTGCCAGCAGCCGGTGGACAGGGGGAACCGAAAAACTGTTTTTT
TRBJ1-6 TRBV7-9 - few CASSLVVDSPLHF TGTGCCAGCAGCTTAGTCGTAGATTCACCCCTCCACTTT
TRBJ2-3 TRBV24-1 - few CATSVGSTDTQYF TGTGCCACCAGTGTAGGGTCCACAGATACGCAGTATTTT
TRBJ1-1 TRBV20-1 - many CSAPNQKQGMNTEAFF TGCAGTGCTCCGAACCAAAAACAGGGTATGAACACTGAAGCTTTCTTT
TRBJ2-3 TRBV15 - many CATSREISTDTQYF TGTGCCACCAGCAGGGAAATTAGCACAGATACGCAGTATTTT
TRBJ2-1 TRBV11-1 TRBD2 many CASSPTSGSFYEQFF TGTGCCAGCAGCCCGACTAGCGGGAGTTTCTATGAGCAGTTCTTC
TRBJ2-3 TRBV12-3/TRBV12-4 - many CASSSRDSRGADTQYF TGTGCCAGCAGTAGCCGGGACTCAAGAGGCGCAGATACGCAGTATTTT
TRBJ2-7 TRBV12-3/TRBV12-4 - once CASSLGGSQDEQYF TGTGCCAGCAGTTTAGGTGGGAGTCAGGACGAGCAGTACTTC
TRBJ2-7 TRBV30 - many CAWAKLDSYEQYF TGTGCCTGGGCAAAATTAGACTCCTACGAGCAGTACTTC
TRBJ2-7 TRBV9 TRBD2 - CASSVEGTSGGPRPYEQYF TGTGCCAGCAGCGTAGAGGGGACTAGCGGGGGCCCGCGGCCCTACGAGCAGTACTTC
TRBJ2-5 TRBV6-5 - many CASSFGGVPGETQYF TGTGCCAGCAGTTTCGGGGGAGTACCGGGAGAGACCCAGTACTTC
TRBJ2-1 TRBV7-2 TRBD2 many CASSLPGLAENEQFF TGTGCCAGCAGCCTCCCGGGACTAGCGGAAAATGAGCAGTTCTTC
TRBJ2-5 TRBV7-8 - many CASSLAGTRGTQYF TGTGCCAGCAGCTTAGCTGGGACACGGGGGACCCAGTACTTC
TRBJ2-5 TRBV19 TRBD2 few CASSIAAGVGETQYF TGTGCCAGTAGTATTGCGGCGGGAGTGGGAGAGACCCAGTACTTC
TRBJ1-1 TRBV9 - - CASSVGGGRDTEAFF TGTGCCAGCAGCGTAGGGGGCGGGAGAGACACTGAAGCTTTCTTT
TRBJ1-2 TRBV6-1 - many CASRKTGSEYGYTF TGTGCCAGCAGGAAGACAGGATCCGAATATGGCTACACCTTC
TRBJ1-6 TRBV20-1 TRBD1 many CSARAGGENNSPLHF TGCAGTGCTAGAGCAGGGGGGGAAAATAATTCACCCCTCCACTTT
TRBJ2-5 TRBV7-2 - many CASSRLYGTFKYF TGTGCCAGCAGCCGACTTTACGGAACTTTCAAGTACTTC
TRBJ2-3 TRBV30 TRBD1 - CACGTATTDTQYF TGTGCCTGCGGGACAGCCACCACAGATACGCAGTATTTT
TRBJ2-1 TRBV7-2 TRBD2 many CASSLLFSLAGASYNEQFF TGTGCCAGCAGCTTATTGTTCTCACTAGCGGGAGCTTCCTACAATGAGCAGTTCTTC
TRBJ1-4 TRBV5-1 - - CASSSQTGSTNEKLFF TGCGCCAGCAGCTCACAAACAGGCTCAACTAATGAAAAACTGTTTTTT
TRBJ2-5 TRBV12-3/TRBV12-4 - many CASSTPGGAGWTQYF TGTGCCAGCAGTACACCGGGGGGCGCGGGATGGACCCAGTACTTC
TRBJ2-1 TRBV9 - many CASSVVGLNEQFF TGTGCCAGCAGCGTCGTCGGGCTAAATGAGCAGTTCTTC
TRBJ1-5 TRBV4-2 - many CASSQGAEDNQPQHF TGTGCCAGCAGCCAGGGAGCGGAGGACAATCAGCCCCAGCATTTT
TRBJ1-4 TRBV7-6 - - CASSLDVPAGEEKLFF TGTGCCAGCAGCTTAGATGTTCCGGCAGGGGAGGAAAAACTGTTTTTT
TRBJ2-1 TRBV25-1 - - CASTTDYNEQFF TGTGCCAGCACTACAGATTACAATGAGCAGTTCTTC
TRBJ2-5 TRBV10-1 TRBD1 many CASSEGTGIGKKGETQYF TGCGCCAGCAGTGAGGGGACAGGGATTGGGAAGAAAGGAGAGACCCAGTACTTC
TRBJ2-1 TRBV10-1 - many CASSEPGRSYNEQFF TGCGCCAGCAGTGAGCCGGGACGCTCCTACAATGAGCAGTTCTTC
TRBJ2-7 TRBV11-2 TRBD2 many CASTSGRGLAEPYEQYF TGTGCCAGCACTTCCGGCCGGGGACTAGCGGAGCCCTACGAGCAGTACTTC
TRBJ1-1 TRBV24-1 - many CATSDPGGRPNTEAFF TGTGCCACCAGTGACCCGGGGGGTCGGCCGAACACTGAAGCTTTCTTT
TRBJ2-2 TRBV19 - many CASSRRDAMNTGELFF TGTGCCAGTAGTCGACGAGACGCGATGAACACCGGGGAGCTGTTTTTT
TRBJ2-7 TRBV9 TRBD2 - CASSVEGTSGRLHEQYF TGTGCCAGCAGCGTAGAGGGGACTAGCGGGAGGTTGCACGAGCAGTACTTC
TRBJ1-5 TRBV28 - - CASSTGFRQPQHF TGTGCCAGCAGTACAGGGTTCAGACAGCCCCAGCATTTT
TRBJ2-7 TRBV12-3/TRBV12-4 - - CASSPGWSYEQYF TGTGCCAGCAGTCCCGGATGGTCCTACGAGCAGTACTTC
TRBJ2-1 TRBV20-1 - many CSAPGGSLGNEQFF TGCAGTGCCCCCGGGGGTAGTTTGGGCAATGAGCAGTTCTTC
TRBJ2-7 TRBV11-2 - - CASSRLRYEQYF TGTGCCAGCAGCCGTTTGCGCTACGAGCAGTACTTC
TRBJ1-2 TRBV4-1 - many CASSQDGAGAYGYTF TGCGCCAGCAGCCAAGATGGGGCTGGGGCTTATGGCTACACCTTC
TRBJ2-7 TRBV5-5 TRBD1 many CASRTDRDISYEQYF TGTGCCAGCAGGACGGACAGGGATATCTCCTACGAGCAGTACTTC
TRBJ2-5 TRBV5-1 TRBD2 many CASSLGAGGRLGETQYF TGCGCCAGCAGCTTGGGAGCGGGAGGCCGTCTCGGGGAGACCCAGTACTTC
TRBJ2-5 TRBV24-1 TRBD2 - CATSDSGAGGLRETQYF TGTGCCACCAGTGATTCAGGAGCGGGAGGGCTCCGGGAGACCCAGTACTTC
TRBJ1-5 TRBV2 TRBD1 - CASSVQGDQPQHF TGTGCCAGCAGTGTTCAGGGGGATCAGCCCCAGCATTTT
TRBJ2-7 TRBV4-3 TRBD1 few CASSQGMPGQAYEQYF TGCGCCAGCAGCCAAGGTATGCCGGGACAGGCCTACGAGCAGTACTTC
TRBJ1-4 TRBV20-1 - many CSASQGNEKLFF TGCAGTGCTTCGCAGGGCAATGAAAAACTGTTTTTT
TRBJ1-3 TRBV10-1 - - CASRSGAGNTIYF TGCGCCAGCCGATCGGGGGCTGGAAACACCATATATTTT
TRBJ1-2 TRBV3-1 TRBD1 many CASSLDRDYGYTF TGTGCCAGCAGCCTCGACAGGGACTATGGCTACACCTTC
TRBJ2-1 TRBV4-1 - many CASSQDFRQLDEQFF TGCGCCAGCAGCCAAGATTTTAGACAGCTAGATGAGCAGTTCTTC
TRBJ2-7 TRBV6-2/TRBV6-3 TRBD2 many CASGGLAGGYEQYF TGTGCCAGCGGGGGACTAGCGGGAGGGTACGAGCAGTACTTC
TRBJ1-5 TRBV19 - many CASSIAIRNQPQHF TGTGCCAGTAGTATAGCGATTAGAAATCAGCCCCAGCATTTT
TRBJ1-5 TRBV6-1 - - CASRLGDQPQHF TGTGCCAGCAGGTTAGGTGATCAGCCCCAGCATTTT
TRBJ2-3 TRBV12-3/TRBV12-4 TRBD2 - CASNPSGSTDTQYF TGTGCCAGCAATCCTAGCGGGAGCACAGATACGCAGTATTTT
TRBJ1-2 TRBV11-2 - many CASSLGKDYGYTF TGTGCCAGCAGCTTAGGAAAAGATTATGGCTACACCTTC
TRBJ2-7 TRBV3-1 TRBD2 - CASSQSSGASYEQYF TGTGCCAGCAGCCAATCCAGCGGGGCTAGCTACGAGCAGTACTTC
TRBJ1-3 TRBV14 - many CASSQEVRAIYF TGTGCCAGCAGCCAAGAGGTCCGGGCAATATATTTT
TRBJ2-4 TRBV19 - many CASSTADPRNIQYF TGTGCCAGTAGTACCGCGGATCCCCGAAACATTCAGTACTTC